This T cell receptor beta chain derives from a study of Ad26.COV2.S vaccination and SARS-CoV-2 variants. Study findings and constraints: Breadth, reportedly substantial, characterized the spike-specific CD8+ and CD4+ T cell responses after vaccination. Greater spike-specific TCR breadth was seen in vaccine recipients than in placebo recipients.

The CDR3 has 16 residues. Germline CDR1 SQVTM, CDR2 ANQGSEA. Trimming removed 1 base at V and 5 bases at J, with 20 bases between. The method was immunoSEQ multiplex PCR; TCRdb's version includes in-frame clones alone and lacks a portion of them. This sample has hundreds of thousands of clones, with 92% found just once. Note on this clone: Its antigen is unidentified.

Treatment indicated: about 20 received Ad26.COV2.S at low or high dose, single or two shots; about 5 received placebo; per-sample allocation not given. Sampling was performed 63 days after the first vaccine or placebo injection. Vaccination employed an Ad26 vector expressing the Wuhan-strain SARS-CoV-2 spike. This receptor was taken from a person aged 18-65 years who received the Ad26.COV2.S COVID-19 vaccine or a placebo. The chain combines TRBV29-1 with TRBJ1-1; a weak D match, TRBD1 (5 bases). The sequenced sample was peripheral blood, obtained in a trial of Ad26.COV2.S vaccine versus placebo. The CDR3 sequence: CSVEGERGNFPTEAFF. The CDR3 region has the DNA TGCAGCGTTGAAGGTGAGCGGGGGAACTTTCCGACTGAAGCTTTCTTT.